This entry lists 30 T cell receptor beta chains sequenced from one sample in a study of blood T cells in healthy people across ages (dated by TCRdb to the mid-2010s). The library came from 5' RACE. Sequencer: Illumina HiSeq 2500. A second about 7 to 11 cycle PCR used a sample-barcoded 5' primer and a J-beta primer mix. TCRdb passed the public sequencing reads through fastp at Q25 and MiXCR, retaining productive beta sequences. One record per CDR3 amino acid sequence lists the most common genes and DNA. The sample data list 1.5 million to 2 million distinct CDR3 sequences, and under 30% of these were observed just once. The ten largest account for 7.7% of the sample. The sequencing input was blood. The source of these receptors is a woman in her 30s in good health.

This clonotype was counted a few times. This chain connects TRBV27 to TRBJ1-2; the D gene is possibly TRBD1 (6 bases). Trimming left V 3 bases short and J 7 bases short, with 18 bases between. The CDR3 runs 15 residues. Per germline, CDR1 MNHEY and CDR2 SMNVEV (reference sequence). DNA for the CDR3: TGTGCCAGCAGTTTGAAAGGACAGCTACGGGGTGGCTACACCTTC. This sequence encodes CASSLKGQLRGGYTF.

The CDR3 DNA follows: TGTGCCAGCAGCTTAGGGATGGGCACTGAAGCTTTCTTT. It translates to CASSLGMGTEAFF. This chain connects TRBV7-2 to TRBJ1-1, with unresolved D. Germline V gives CDR1 SGHTA, CDR2 FQGNSA. Trimming took 1 base from V and 4 from J, leaving 7 bases between them. This CDR3 spans 13 amino acids.

This clonotype was seen more than once but under ten times. This sequence joins TRBV2 and TRBJ2-1; 9 positions match TRBD2. The CDR3 runs to 15 residues. Germline trimming cut 6 bases from V and 5 bases from J; bases unmatched to any gene: 8. Germline V lookup: CDR1 SNHLY, CDR2 FYNNEI. Here the CDR3 reads CASRPGLANHNEQFF. CDR3 bases: TGTGCCAGCAGGCCAGGACTAGCGAATCACAATGAGCAGTTCTTC.

V is TRBV9 and J is TRBJ1-1, with 9 bases fitting TRBD1. The CDR3 contains 14 residues. After removal of 4 bases from V and 5 bases from J, the junction contained 6 bases not matched to a gene. Germline V lookup: CDR1 SGDLS, CDR2 YYNGEE. CDR3 region: CASSTRQGGTEAFF. In DNA form, the CDR3 reads TGTGCCAGCAGCACTAGACAGGGGGGGACTGAAGCTTTCTTT.

This clonotype was recorded many times. The genes are TRBV10-3 and TRBJ2-7; D may be TRBD2 (6 bases). V was cut by 4 bases and J by 3 bases, with 16 bases left in between. Per germline, CDR1 ENHRY and CDR2 SYGVKD. This CDR3 is built from 15 residues. CDR3 in amino acids: CAISARDSRNYEQYF. The CDR3 DNA is TGTGCCATCAGTGCCCGGGACTCGAGGAACTACGAGCAGTACTTC.

This clonotype was seen ten or more times. V usage is TRBV7-9 and J usage is TRBJ1-4, with D uncertain. CDR1 is SEHNR, CDR2 FQNEAQ, per germline (reference sequence). The CDR3 has 15 amino acids. Trimming stripped 5 bases from V and 5 bases from J, with 15 bases between. The CDR3 loop reads CASSVRTDFNEKLFF. The CDR3 bases are TGTGCCAGCAGCGTCAGAACAGACTTCAATGAAAAACTGTTTTTT.

For the CDR3, the DNA is TGTGCCAGCAGCTTACCTTGGACAGGCGAGCAGTACTTC. Residues: CASSLPWTGEQYF. V gene TRBV7-2 combines with J gene TRBJ2-7; 7 nucleotides match TRBD1. The V segment lost 2 bases and the J segment 6 bases; nucleotides outside the gene matches: 4. Germline CDR1 SGHTA, CDR2 FQGNSA. The CDR3 has 13 amino acids.

For this clonotype: Its ends do not fully match the called genes, so a read error is possible. This chain links TRBV7-9 with TRBJ2-7; D possibly corresponds to TRBD1 (6 bases). The J call may not be correct, given that the DNA end is closer to TRBJ2-5. This CDR3 spans 14 amino acids. Per germline, CDR1 SEHNR and CDR2 FQNEAQ (reference sequence). CDR3 in amino acids: CAGSLTGSGKTQYF. CDR3 coding DNA: TGTGCCGGCAGCCTCACAGGGAGTGGAAAGACCCAGTACTTC.

This clonotype was observed many times. The V gene is TRBV24-1, the J gene TRBJ2-1; D is possibly TRBD1 (6 bases). V shed 9 bases and J shed 0 bases, with 14 bases lying between them. The germline CDR1 and CDR2 sequences are KGHDR and SFDVKD. CDR3 size: 15 residues. In DNA form, the CDR3 reads TGTGCCACCCAGGGGCCGACAGGCTCCTACAATGAGCAGTTCTTC. This translates into CATQGPTGSYNEQFF.

The rearrangement joins TRBV10-3 to TRBJ1-1, with a weak D call TRBD1 (5 bases). CDR3 size: 18 residues. Per germline, CDR1 ENHRY and CDR2 SYGVKD. Between the trimmed V and J ends, which lost 10 bases and 3 bases, there was a span of 30 bases. CDR3 bases: TGTGCCAGGCGGTTAAGATGGAGGGGCGGGTTCGAATACACTGAAGCTTTCTTT. It specifies CARRLRWRGGFEYTEAFF.

The table lists this clonotype with a few counts. The chain carries TRBV7-2 and TRBJ2-1, with 10 bases fitting TRBD1. V lost 0 bases and J lost 1; bases outside the gene matches: 3. Germline values: CDR1 SGHTA, CDR2 FQGNSA. The CDR3 totals 17 residues. DNA for the CDR3: TGTGCCAGCAGCTTAGCAGAGGGACAGGGGTCCTACAATGAGCAGTTCTTC. Amino acid sequence: CASSLAEGQGSYNEQFF.

In nucleotides, the CDR3 is TGTGCCAGCAGCTACGGGACTAGCGGGATGTATACGCAGTATTTT. As protein: CASSYGTSGMYTQYF. The V and J genes are TRBV7-2 and TRBJ2-3; TRBD2 agrees at 13 bases. The CDR3 contains 15 residues. J gave up 7 bases and V 4 bases, and 5 bases lay outside the gene matches. Germline values: CDR1 SGHTA, CDR2 FQGNSA.

The table lists this clonotype with a count of one. The chain employs TRBV5-1 and TRBJ2-3; D unresolved. The CDR3 covers 15 residues. CDR1 is SGHRS and CDR2 is YFSETQ in the germline V gene. Trimming cost V 3 bases and J 2 bases, with 13 bases left between them. The DNA of the CDR3 is TGCGCCAGCAGCTCTCCCCTGAGCTCCACAGATACGCAGTATTTT. Protein product: CASSSPLSSTDTQYF.

The J gene is TRBJ1-5, the V gene TRBV20-1; 7 bases fit TRBD1. CDR1 and CDR2 from the germline V gene are DFQATT and SNEGSKA (reference sequence). The V segment lost 3 bases and the J segment 1 base; nucleotides outside the gene matches: 6. This CDR3 spans 15 amino acids. The CDR3 sequence is CSARKTGISNQPQHF. The CDR3 region has the DNA TGCAGTGCTAGGAAGACAGGGATCAGCAATCAGCCCCAGCATTTT.

This clonotype came up a few times. The rearrangement uses TRBV4-1 and TRBJ2-7, with 9 positions matching TRBD1. The CDR3 length is 15 residues. Germline V gene lookup returns CDR1 MGHRA and CDR2 YSYEKL. V shed 4 bases and J 0 bases; nucleotides not matched to a gene: 4. The CDR3 bases are TGCGCCAGCAGCCCGGACAGGGGTTACTCCTACGAGCAGTACTTC. As protein: CASSPDRGYSYEQYF.

The V and J genes are TRBV10-2 and TRBJ2-7; 10 bases line up with TRBD2. V lost 1 base and J lost 2; bases outside the gene matches: 5. Germline V gives CDR1 WSHSY, CDR2 SAAADI. CDR3 length: 16 residues. The DNA of the CDR3 is TGCGCCAGCAGTGAGTTTGCTAGCGGGAGTGCCTACGAGCAGTACTTC. The encoded protein is CASSEFASGSAYEQYF.

This clonotype was seen many times. The gene calls are TRBV6-2 or TRBV6-3 and TRBJ2-6, with unresolved D. Trimming removed 6 bases from V and 4 bases from J, with 7 bases in between. The length of the CDR3 is 13 residues. Germline assignment: CDR1 MNHEY and CDR2 SVGEGT. The CDR3 DNA sequence: TGTGCCAGCAGCCGGGCAGGGGCCAACGTCCTGACTTTC. It encodes CASSRAGANVLTF.

This clonotype was seen many times. The rearrangement uses TRBV4-1 and TRBJ2-7; D not certain. The CDR3 totals 19 residues. Germline CDR1 is MGHRA and CDR2 is YSYEKL. Trimming left V 1 base short and J 1 base short, with 23 bases between. The DNA of the CDR3 is TGCGCCAGCAGCCAAGGGTTCGTTCGTAAAGGCTCCAGATCCTACGAGCAGTACTTC. It translates to CASSQGFVRKGSRSYEQYF.

Details on this clonotype: A much larger clonotype is one base distant, so this may be a read error. V is TRBV4-1 and J is TRBJ2-7; possibly TRBD1 for D (5 bases). Germline V CDR1 and CDR2: MGHRA, YSYEKL. This CDR3 is built from 16 residues. DNA for the CDR3: TGCGCCGGCAGCCAAGATCACCCAGGGTATTCCTACGAGCAGTACTTC. This codes for CAGSQDHPGYSYEQYF.

This clonotype has more than one count but fewer than ten. This may come from a read error, since a much larger clone is one base off. The rearrangement joins TRBV20-1 to TRBJ2-1; 12 bases line up with TRBD1. The ends lost 4 bases at V and 10 bases at J; junction bases unmatched: 11. The CDR3 is 15 amino acids. Germline CDR1 is DFQATT and CDR2 is SNEGSKA (reference sequence). This CDR3 reads CSAIPGQGASYEQFF. The CDR3 coding sequence is TGCAGTGCTATTCCGGGACAGGGGGCCTCCTACGAGCAGTTCTTC.

There are a few counts of this clonotype. J is TRBJ2-5 and V is TRBV15, with 7 bases fitting TRBD1. The CDR3 totals 15 residues. Germline V CDR1 and CDR2: LNHNV, YYDKDF (reference sequence). V trimming: 0 bases; J trimming: 4 bases; junction bases outside the gene matches: 5. CDR3 protein: CATSRDTQGLETQYF. The CDR3 nucleotides read TGTGCCACCAGCAGAGATACACAGGGGTTAGAGACCCAGTACTTC.

This sequence joins TRBV6-6 and TRBJ1-2; D remains ambiguous. V was trimmed by 0 bases and J by 8 bases, leaving 16 bases between them. This CDR3 is built from 15 residues. Germline loops: CDR1 MNHNY, CDR2 SVGAGI (reference sequence). The CDR3 protein is CASSYSLSLMGGYTF. The CDR3 coding sequence is TGTGCCAGCAGTTACTCTTTAAGTCTGATGGGGGGCTACACCTTC.

This clonotype was found many times. The gene calls are TRBV7-2 and TRBJ2-3, with 7 positions matching TRBD2. The CDR3 is made up of 15 amino acids. Germline V gene data show CDR1 as SGHTA and CDR2 as FQGNSA. Trimming cost V 4 bases and J 0 bases; bases outside gene matches: 4. CDR3 DNA: TGTGCCAGCAGCTCTCAGCGGGGTAGCACAGATACGCAGTATTTT. This sequence encodes CASSSQRGSTDTQYF.

This clonotype came up a few times. The rearrangement uses TRBV7-2 and TRBJ1-1; 8 bases fit TRBD1. Germline V gene data show CDR1 as SGHTA and CDR2 as FQGNSA. The trim removed 6 bases at V and 6 bases at J, leaving 3 bases unmatched. CDR3 length: 12 amino acids. CDR3 coding DNA: TGTGCCAGCAGGACAGGGGTTTCTGAAGCTTTCTTT. Amino acids: CASRTGVSEAFF. The full variable domain, with the rest looked up from reference TRBV7-2 and TRBJ1-1, is GAGVSQSPSNKVTEKGKDVELRCDPISGHTALYWYRQSLGQGLEFLIYFQGNSAPDKSGLPSDRFSAERTGGSVSTLTIQRTQQEDSAVYLCASRTGVSEAFFGQGTRLTVV.

This rearrangement joins TRBV7-9 to TRBJ2-7; 8 bases line up with TRBD1. The CDR3 consists of 15 residues. The junction had 6 bases not matched to a gene; V was cut back by 5 bases and J by 0 bases. CDR1 is SEHNR, CDR2 FQNEAQ, per germline (reference sequence). The CDR3 nucleotides read TGTGCCAGCAGCGCACGGACAGGGAGCTCCTACGAGCAGTACTTC. It translates to CASSARTGSSYEQYF.

V is TRBV7-2 and J is TRBJ2-2; TRBD1 matches at 8 bases. The J segment lost 7 bases and the V segment lost 5 bases, leaving 9 bases of the junction unmatched. The germline V gene has CDR1 SGHTA and CDR2 FQGNSA. The CDR3 totals 15 residues. DNA of the CDR3: TGTGCCAGCAGCGCAATTGGGACAGGCCGCGGGGAGCTGTTTTTT. Encoded protein: CASSAIGTGRGELFF.

The chain recombines TRBV5-1 with TRBJ2-7; possible D gene TRBD1, 6 bases. CDR1 and CDR2 from the germline V gene are SGHRS and YFSETQ. V was trimmed by 0 bases and J by 3 bases, leaving 10 bases between them. This CDR3 comprises 14 residues. Here the CDR3 DNA reads TGCGCCAGCAGCTTGGACCCCAGGGGCTACGAGCAGTACTTC. This sequence encodes CASSLDPRGYEQYF.

The rearrangement uses TRBV6-1 and TRBJ2-1; 7 bases are a match to TRBD1. The germline gives CDR1 MNHNS, CDR2 SASEGT. The junction had 10 bases not matched to a gene; V was cut back by 7 bases and J by 4 bases. This CDR3 has 15 amino acids. In DNA form, the CDR3 reads TGTGCCAGCAACCCCGGGACAGCAGCTTACAATGAGCAGTTCTTC. Its protein product is CASNPGTAAYNEQFF.

The chain links TRBV5-1 to TRBJ1-1; perhaps TRBD1 as D (5 bases). The CDR3 has 15 amino acids. Germline CDR1 reads SGHRS; CDR2 reads YFSETQ. Trimming removed 2 bases from V and 4 bases from J, with 15 bases in between. This CDR3 is CASSFGRDVGTEAFF. CDR3 bases: TGCGCCAGCAGCTTCGGCAGGGATGTGGGCACTGAAGCTTTCTTT.

Written as DNA, the CDR3 is TGTGCCAGCGACCGACAGGGGGCTGCCGCTGAGCAGTTCTTC. Its translation: CASDRQGAAAEQFF. The chain recombines TRBV9 with TRBJ2-1; 10 nucleotides line up with TRBD1. The CDR3 is 14 residues long. Germline CDR1 SGDLS, CDR2 YYNGEE. V was clipped by 7 bases and J by 9 bases; unmatched bases: 10.